The next 10 T cell receptor beta chains were all read from a single sample in a study of blood T cell repertoires in COVID-19. TCRdb's table, derived via immunoSEQ multiplex PCR, lists solely in-frame clones and lacks some. The data show over 90,000 clones, 80% to 90% seen once. Source material: peripheral blood. These receptors came from a human donor in a cohort sampled during active COVID-19.

The gene calls are TRBV7-2 and TRBJ2-2; TRBD1 matches at 11 bases. Germline-derived CDR1 and CDR2 are SGHTA and FQGNSA. The V gene end was trimmed by 1 base and the J gene end by 5 bases; junction bases not matched to a gene: 6. CDR3 length: 17 amino acids. The CDR3 loop is CASSLGTGGGRTGELFF. CDR3 in DNA: TGTGCCAGCAGCTTAGGGACAGGGGGCGGAAGGACCGGGGAGCTGTTTTTT. Complete variable domain (other parts from reference TRBV7-2 and TRBJ2-2): GAGVSQSPSNKVTEKGKDVELRCDPISGHTALYWYRQSLGQGLEFLIYFQGNSAPDKSGLPSDRFSAERTGGSVSTLTIQRTQQEDSAVYLCASSLGTGGGRTGELFFGEGSRLTVL.

The chain combines TRBV2 with TRBJ2-3, with TRBD2 identical over 11 bases. The V and J ends lost 7 bases and 4 bases, in that order; junction bases with no gene match: 4. The germline gives CDR1 SNHLY, CDR2 FYNNEI. The CDR3 is made up of 14 amino acids. As DNA, the CDR3 is TGTGCCAGCACGCTAGCGGGAGGCGCAGATACGCAGTATTTT. Its protein is CASTLAGGADTQYF.

The rearrangement uses TRBV19 and TRBJ1-5; 8 positions agree with TRBD1. Germline loops: CDR1 LNHDA, CDR2 SQIVND (reference sequence). The V segment lost 6 bases and the J segment 6 bases; nucleotides outside the gene matches: 10. This CDR3 spans 15 amino acids. The CDR3 protein is CASSSGTGGGQPQHF. In nucleotides, the CDR3 is TGTGCCAGTAGCTCCGGGACAGGCGGGGGTCAGCCCCAGCATTTT.

This clone is medium-sized. V is TRBV4-2 and J is TRBJ1-3, with a weak D call TRBD1 (5 bases). Germline lookup yields CDR1 LGHNA and CDR2 YNFKEQ. The CDR3 is 14 residues long. Trimming removed 0 bases at V and 8 bases at J, with 11 bases between. CDR3 amino acids: CASSQEVRGDTIYF. CDR3 coding DNA: TGTGCCAGCAGCCAAGAAGTAAGGGGTGACACCATATATTTT.

The chain employs TRBV9 and TRBJ2-7; 12 positions agree with TRBD2. With 0 bases clipped from V and 5 bases from J, the junction kept 0 bases outside the gene matches. Germline lookup yields CDR1 SGDLS and CDR2 YYNGEE. The CDR3 totals 14 residues. This CDR3 reads CASSVGTSGNEQYF. CDR3 sequence (DNA): TGTGCCAGCAGCGTAGGGACTAGCGGGAACGAGCAGTACTTC.

This clone was counted once. V usage is TRBV6-5 and J usage is TRBJ1-2; TRBD1 aligns across 8 bases. Germline V gene data show CDR1 as MNHEY and CDR2 as SVGAGI. Trimming took 7 bases from V and 2 from J; bases not matched to a gene: 3. The CDR3 runs to 13 residues. CDR3 nucleotide sequence: TGTGCCAGCACCCCAGGGGGCAACTATGGCTACACCTTC. Encoded protein: CASTPGGNYGYTF.

The chain uses TRBV7-6 and TRBJ2-2; 8 nucleotides line up with TRBD2. CDR3 length: 18 residues. J gave up 4 bases and V 3 bases, and 13 bases lay outside the gene matches. Germline V gives CDR1 SGHVS, CDR2 FNYEAQ. CDR3 loop: CASSLAGVAGFPTGELFF. CDR3 DNA sequence: TGTGCCAGCAGCTTGGCAGGGGTAGCGGGGTTTCCCACCGGGGAGCTGTTTTTT.

The chain employs TRBV7-8 and TRBJ2-3; 9 bases match TRBD2. This CDR3 has 14 residues. The germline gives CDR1 SGHVS, CDR2 FQNEAQ. The junction had 10 bases not matched to a gene; V was cut back by 8 bases and J by 7 bases. The DNA for the CDR3 is TGTGCCAGCTCTGAGGTAGCGGGGGTAAATACGCAGTATTTT. Its translation: CASSEVAGVNTQYF. The complete variable domain, with remaining parts taken from reference TRBV7-8 and TRBJ2-3, reads GAGVSQSPRYKVAKRGQDVALRCDPISGHVSLFWYQQALGQGPEFLTYFQNEAQLDKSGLPSDRFFAERPEGSVSTLKIQRTQQEDSAVYLCASSEVAGVNTQYFGPGTRLTVL.

This rearrangement joins TRBV3-1 (or the pseudogene TRBV3-2) to TRBJ2-3; 8 positions match TRBD2. V trimming: 2 bases; J trimming: 0 bases; junction bases outside the gene matches: 10. The CDR3 consists of 18 residues. CDR1 and CDR2 from the germline V gene are LGHDT and YNNKEL (reference sequence). The CDR3 bases are TGTGCCAGCAGCCAAACCAGGGCTGGCGGGAGGAGCACAGATACGCAGTATTTT. Its protein is CASSQTRAGGRSTDTQYF.

The chain joins TRBV4-3 to TRBJ2-7, with TRBD1 identical over 8 bases. The germline gives CDR1 LGHNA, CDR2 YSLEER. The CDR3 is 16 amino acids. The V and J ends lost 0 bases and 2 bases, in that order; junction bases with no gene match: 6. The CDR3 sequence: CASSQDRRQGTYEQYF. CDR3 bases: TGCGCCAGCAGCCAAGATAGGAGACAGGGGACCTACGAGCAGTACTTC.